The present TCR beta chain was sequenced within a study of cytomegalovirus exposure and HLA in healthy donors. At the level of the study: An early data release held tens of millions of unique TCRs from HLA-typed donors. Findings and caveats of the study: Specificity for CMV antigens was confirmed in vitro for a few of the CMV-associated chains. Most TCR beta V segments were productive about 87% or about 30% of the time in an earlier analysis.

With respect to this clone: The antigen is undetermined.

PCR involved 60 Vbeta and 13 Jbeta primers. Sequencing used immunoSEQ multiplex PCR; TCRdb keeps in-frame clones, though not all of them. The data hold over 100,000 clones, with 75% to 85% observed a single time. The CDR3 consists of 15 residues. Trimming removed 4 bases from V and 0 bases from J, with 13 bases in between. CDR1 and CDR2 from the germline V gene are SGDLS and YYNGEE. What was sequenced was PBMCs. V gene TRBV9 combines with J gene TRBJ1-1, with D uncertain. This sequence was found in a male donor in good health and CMV-seronegative. The CDR3 DNA reads TGTGCCAGCAGCCCCGCGAGGATCATGAACACTGAAGCTTTCTTT. The encoded protein is CASSPARIMNTEAFF.